The rows below give T cell receptor beta chains drawn from one sample of a study of blood T cell repertoires in COVID-19. Libraries were prepared by immunoSEQ multiplex PCR; TCRdb keeps only in-frame clonotypes and omits some of them. The repertoire includes approximately 90,000 clones, approximately 84% of them detected once, and nearly 4.5% sits in the top ten. The sequencing input was peripheral blood. These receptors came from a man between 60 and 75 years old with acute or convalescent COVID-19. CDR3s include the opening cysteine and the closing phenylalanine or tryptophan. The D gene is left open where the match is weak. Clone size is stated in some rows and not others, as once, few, many or a class when expanded.

>TRBD1|few|TRBJ2-5|TRBV5-1
CASSETGWETQYF
TGCGCCAGCAGCGAGACAGGGTGGGAGACCCAGTACTTC
>TRBD2|.|TRBJ2-4|TRBV19
CASTTSGRAKNIQYF
TGTGCCAGTACTACTAGCGGGAGGGCCAAAAACATTCAGTACTTC
>.|.|TRBJ2-6|TRBV28
CASSHAGSGANVLTF
TGTGCCAGCAGTCATGCGGGCTCTGGGGCCAACGTCCTGACTTTC
>.|.|TRBJ2-2|TRBV3-1/TRBV3-2
CASSQAGLTANTGELFF
TGTGCCAGCAGCCAAGCTGGACTAACCGCGAACACCGGGGAGCTGTTTTTT
>.|.|TRBJ2-7|TRBV6-2/TRBV6-3
CASSYSKAGEQYF
TGTGCCAGCAGTTACTCGAAGGCAGGGGAGCAGTACTTC
>.|.|TRBJ2-3|TRBV18
CASSPGPDTQYF
TGTGCCAGCTCACCAGGCCCAGATACGCAGTATTTT
>TRBD1|.|TRBJ2-5|TRBV19
CASSLTGRETQYF
TGTGCCAGTAGTCTGACAGGGAGAGAGACCCAGTACTTC
>.|.|TRBJ2-7|TRBV4-3
CASSQAGYTEGSYEQYF
TGCGCCAGCAGCCAAGCGGGATATACAGAAGGTTCCTACGAGCAGTACTTC
>.|.|TRBJ2-1|TRBV25-1
CASSRDRHLYNEQFF
TGTGCCAGCAGCCGAGACAGACACCTCTACAATGAGCAGTTCTTC
>.|.|TRBJ2-6|TRBV3-1/TRBV3-2
CASSQEPRRVSGANVLTF
TGTGCCAGCAGCCAAGAACCCCGCAGGGTCTCTGGGGCCAACGTCCTGACTTTC
>.|.|TRBJ2-7|TRBV11-2
CASRPGLTPGEQYF
TGTGCCAGCAGACCAGGACTCACTCCGGGGGAGCAGTACTTC
>TRBD2|.|TRBJ2-3|TRBV10-2
CASTVAGGVDTQYF
TGCGCCAGCACGGTAGCGGGGGGGGTAGATACGCAGTATTTT
>TRBD1|.|TRBJ1-4|TRBV5-1
CASSLIYRGKGEKLFF
TGCGCCAGCAGCTTGATCTACAGGGGCAAAGGTGAAAAACTGTTTTTT
>TRBD1|few|TRBJ1-1|TRBV27
CASSSGGAGATEAFF
TGTGCCAGCAGCTCAGGGGGCGCAGGGGCAACTGAAGCTTTCTTT
>TRBD2|.|TRBJ2-7|TRBV7-2
CASSLGTSGTYEQYF
TGTGCCAGCAGCCTGGGGACTAGCGGGACCTACGAGCAGTACTTC
>.|.|TRBJ1-2|TRBV7-2
CASSPRQVGGYTF
TGTGCCAGCAGCCCGCGACAGGTTGGGGGCTACACCTTC
>TRBD2|once|TRBJ2-1|TRBV6-2/TRBV6-3
CASSYSRGSIHNEQFF
TGTGCCAGCAGTTACTCGCGCGGGAGCATCCACAATGAGCAGTTCTTC
>TRBD1|.|TRBJ2-1|TRBV4-2
CASSQGTGGSIYNEQFF
TGTGCCAGCAGCCAAGGGACAGGAGGCAGCATCTACAATGAGCAGTTCTTC
>.|.|TRBJ2-2|TRBV14
CASSRRESGLIGELFF
TGTGCCAGCAGCCGGAGGGAATCCGGGTTAATCGGGGAGCTGTTTTTT
>.|few|TRBJ1-2|TRBV11-3
CASSLEGRDGNYGYTF
TGTGCCAGCAGCTTAGAAGGGCGGGACGGGAACTATGGCTACACCTTC
>.|.|TRBJ2-3|TRBV30
CAWSEHGTDTQYF
TGTGCCTGGAGTGAACACGGCACAGATACGCAGTATTTT
>TRBD2|.|TRBJ2-7|TRBV28
CASRLPHSGTALSYEQYF
TGTGCCAGCAGGCTTCCTCATAGCGGGACTGCCCTCTCCTACGAGCAGTACTTC
>.|.|TRBJ2-7|TRBV18
CASSPGTSSYEQYF
TGTGCCAGCTCCCCCGGGACAAGTTCCTACGAGCAGTACTTC
>.|.|TRBJ1-5|TRBV9
CASSPNTGTNQPQHF
TGTGCCAGCAGCCCCAACACCGGGACTAATCAGCCCCAGCATTTT
>TRBD1|.|TRBJ1-4|TRBV5-4
CASSRGGTTNEKLFF
TGTGCCAGCAGCCGAGGGGGCACAACTAATGAAAAACTGTTTTTT
>.|.|TRBJ2-2|TRBV19
CASSGPQGSAGELFF
TGTGCCAGTAGTGGACCACAGGGTTCCGCCGGGGAGCTGTTTTTT
>TRBD2|.|TRBJ2-4|TRBV5-1
CASSLREGNIQCF
TGCGCCAGCAGCTTGCGGGAGGGAAACATTCAGTGCTTC
>TRBD1|.|TRBJ1-1|TRBV3-1/TRBV3-2
CASSQARTGSNTEAFF
TGTGCCAGCAGCCAAGCTCGGACAGGTTCAAACACTGAAGCTTTCTTT
>TRBD1|once|TRBJ2-2|TRBV5-1
CASSYGQGAGGELFF
TGCGCCAGCAGCTACGGACAGGGGGCCGGCGGGGAGCTGTTTTTT
>.|.|TRBJ2-6|TRBV18
CASSTSSGANVLTF
TGTGCCAGCTCTACAAGCTCTGGGGCCAACGTCCTGACTTTC
>TRBD1|once|TRBJ2-7|TRBV19
CASSRGQGAYEQYF
TGTGCCAGTAGTAGGGGGCAGGGGGCCTACGAGCAGTACTTC
>.|.|TRBJ2-3|TRBV6-2/TRBV6-3
CASSYTSFTDTQYF
TGTGCCAGCAGTTACACTAGCTTCACAGATACGCAGTATTTT
>TRBD1|.|TRBJ1-1|TRBV5-1
CASSPGQGWGMNTEAFF
TGCGCCAGCAGCCCGGGACAGGGCTGGGGAATGAACACTGAAGCTTTCTTT
>.|.|TRBJ1-1|TRBV5-1
CASSSGQPNTEAFF
TGCGCCAGCAGCTCCGGACAGCCGAACACTGAAGCTTTCTTT
>.|.|TRBJ2-7|TRBV29-1
CSVYSDKNYEQYF
TGCAGCGTTTACTCTGACAAAAACTACGAGCAGTACTTC
>TRBD1|.|TRBJ1-6|TRBV6-5
CASSLGQPNSPLHF
TGTGCCAGCAGCCTGGGACAGCCTAATTCACCCCTCCACTTT